The entry that follows covers one TCR beta chain sequence. This record comes from a study of preoperative IRX-2 immunotherapy in early breast cancer. Assay: immunoSEQ multiplex PCR; the TCRdb copy retains only in-frame clones and omits some. The sample consists of fewer than 70,000 clones, approximately 94% of them appearing once. The treatment here: preoperative locoregional IRX-2 cytokine immunotherapy. Patients received preoperative, locoregional IRX-2 cytokine immunotherapy in a phase Ib study. The sample was acquired from a patient treated with IRX-2 immunotherapy. This clonotype was obtained from a human donor with breast cancer.

CDR3 amino acids: CASSVGLGDQPQHF. As DNA, the CDR3 is TGTGCCAGCAGCGTGGGATTGGGGGACCAGCCCCAGCATTTT. The chain joins TRBV9 to TRBJ1-5; D is possibly TRBD1 (5 bases). Germline CDR1 and CDR2: SGDLS and YYNGEE. This CDR3 is built from 14 residues. Trimming took off 2 bases at V and 7 bases at J, with 13 bases between the two ends.